This is a list of T cell receptor beta chains from one sample in a study of T cells after yellow fever vaccination. Each CDR3 protein gets one entry after TCRdb re-called the 5' RACE reads with MiXCR. The sample carries 100,000 or so distinct CDR3 sequences, 7.5% to 10% recorded once. Sequencing was performed on CD8+ T cells not binding an NS4B(214-222) dextramer, sorted from PBMCs, taken more than 13 days after the first yellow fever vaccination. The receptor source for this set is a man younger than 35 who received the YFV17D yellow fever vaccine. Both conserved end residues are part of each CDR3. A D gene is named only where the DNA matches it firmly.

v_gene: TRBV27; j_gene: TRBJ1-1; d_gene: NA; CDR3aa: CASRPDRNTEAFF
v_gene: TRBV6-2/TRBV6-3; j_gene: TRBJ1-1; d_gene: NA; CDR3aa: CASSYPPEAFF
v_gene: TRBV13; j_gene: TRBJ1-4; d_gene: NA; CDR3aa: CASSLQGFNNEKLFF
v_gene: TRBV6-2/TRBV6-3; j_gene: TRBJ2-7; d_gene: NA; CDR3aa: CATSGGPSSYEQYF
v_gene: TRBV4-1; j_gene: TRBJ2-1; d_gene: TRBD2; CDR3aa: CASSSLVTSGVNEQFF
v_gene: TRBV27; j_gene: TRBJ2-4; d_gene: NA; CDR3aa: CASSLSWTAIQYF
v_gene: TRBV7-3; j_gene: TRBJ1-1; d_gene: TRBD1; CDR3aa: CASSYTGGSTEAFF
v_gene: TRBV10-3; j_gene: TRBJ2-3; d_gene: TRBD2; CDR3aa: CAITLNSGASRDTQYF
v_gene: TRBV5-1; j_gene: TRBJ1-1; d_gene: NA; CDR3aa: CASSEQGARGTEAFF
v_gene: TRBV6-2/TRBV6-3; j_gene: TRBJ1-5; d_gene: NA; CDR3aa: CASSYVGGDGSNQPQHF
v_gene: TRBV5-1; j_gene: TRBJ2-2; d_gene: NA; CDR3aa: CASSLAFREGSGLFF
v_gene: TRBV10-3; j_gene: TRBJ2-6; d_gene: TRBD1; CDR3aa: CAISTGTATALGANVLTF